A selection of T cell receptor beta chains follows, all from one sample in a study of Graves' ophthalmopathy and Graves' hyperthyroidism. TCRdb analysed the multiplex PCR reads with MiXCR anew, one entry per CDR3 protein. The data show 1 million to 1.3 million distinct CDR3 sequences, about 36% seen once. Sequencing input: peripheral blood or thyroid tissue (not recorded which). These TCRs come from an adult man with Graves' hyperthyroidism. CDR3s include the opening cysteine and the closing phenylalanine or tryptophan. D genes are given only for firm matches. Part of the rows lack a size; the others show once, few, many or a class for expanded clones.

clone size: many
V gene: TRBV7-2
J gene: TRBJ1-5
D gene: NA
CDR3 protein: CASSLVAGFGANQPQHF
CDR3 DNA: TGTGCCAGCAGCTTAGTTGCAGGGTTCGGGGCCAATCAGCCCCAGCATTTT

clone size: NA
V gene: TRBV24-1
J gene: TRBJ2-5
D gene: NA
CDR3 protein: CATSDLQRGETQYF
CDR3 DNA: TGTGCCACCAGTGATTTGCAAAGGGGGGAGACCCAGTACTTC

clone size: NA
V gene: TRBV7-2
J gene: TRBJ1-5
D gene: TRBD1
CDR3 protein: CASSLLTGGDGNQPQHF
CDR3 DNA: TGTGCCAGCAGCTTATTGACAGGGGGTGACGGCAATCAGCCCCAGCATTTT

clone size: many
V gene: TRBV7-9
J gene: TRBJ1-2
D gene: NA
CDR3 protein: CASSLSESYGYTF
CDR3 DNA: TGTGCCAGCAGCTTATCCGAGAGCTATGGCTACACCTTC

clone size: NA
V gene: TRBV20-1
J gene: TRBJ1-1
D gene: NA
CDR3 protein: CSASRQGGGLNTEAFF
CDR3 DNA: TGCAGTGCTTCTAGGCAGGGCGGAGGGCTGAACACTGAAGCTTTCTTT

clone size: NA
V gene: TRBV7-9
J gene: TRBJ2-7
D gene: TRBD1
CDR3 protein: CASSFNRDRSSYEQYF
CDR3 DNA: TGTGCCAGCAGCTTTAACCGGGACAGGAGCTCCTACGAGCAGTACTTC

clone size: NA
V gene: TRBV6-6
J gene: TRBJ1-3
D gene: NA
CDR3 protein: CASSYGRRGLSGNTIYF
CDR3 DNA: TGTGCCAGCAGTTACGGCAGGCGGGGGCTCTCTGGAAACACCATATATTTT

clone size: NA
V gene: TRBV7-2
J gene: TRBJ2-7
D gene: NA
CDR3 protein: CASSAGQPFYEQYF
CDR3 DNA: TGTGCCAGCAGCGCCGGACAGCCGTTCTACGAGCAGTACTTC

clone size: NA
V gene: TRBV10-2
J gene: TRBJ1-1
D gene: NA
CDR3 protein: CASSAGLAGPAFF
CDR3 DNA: TGCGCCAGCAGTGCCGGACTAGCGGGACCAGCTTTCTTT

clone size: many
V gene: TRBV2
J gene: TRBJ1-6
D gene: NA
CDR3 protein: CASSDPGSRGSPLHF
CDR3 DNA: TGTGCCAGCAGTGACCCGGGGTCTAGAGGGTCACCCCTCCACTTT

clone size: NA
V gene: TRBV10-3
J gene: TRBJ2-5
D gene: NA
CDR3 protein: CAISDGSDTQYF
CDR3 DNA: TGTGCCATCAGTGATGGTTCGGATACCCAGTACTTC

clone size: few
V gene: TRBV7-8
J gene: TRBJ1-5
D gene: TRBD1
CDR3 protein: CASSLRRDRGQPQHF
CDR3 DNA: TGTGCCAGCAGCTTGAGACGGGACAGGGGTCAGCCCCAGCATTTT